The clone carrying this TCR beta chain was counted between two and nine times. Its antigen remains unidentified. The sample originates from a study of cytomegalovirus exposure and HLA in healthy donors. Study-wide results and limits: The study designated some 180 TCR beta chains cytomegalovirus-associated. Most TCR sequences were uncommon, yet certain public TCRs appeared in many donors.

The donors formed part of the roughly 120-subject validation cohort, distinct from the approximately 670-subject first cohort. Produced via immunoSEQ multiplex PCR; TCRdb's table is partial and in-frame only. The table lists fewer than 200,000 clones, around nine tenths of them singletons. CDR1 is SGHDN and CDR2 is FVKESK in the germline V gene. V dropped 2 bases and J dropped 4 bases, with 7 bases sitting between them. The CDR3 has 13 amino acids. The sequence derives from a woman aged 30 to 39 in good health and CMV-seronegative. Sequencing was carried out using PBMCs. This chain links TRBV14 with TRBJ2-3; D is unclear. CDR3 sequence: CASSQQESDTQYF. The CDR3 nucleotides are TGTGCCAGCAGCCAACAAGAGTCAGATACGCAGTATTTT.